This record looks at one TCR beta chain sequence and its context. The target of this receptor is not known. No per-base quality is available; no much larger clone lies one base away. These data come from a study of T cell responses to AZD1222 COVID-19 vaccine listed by TCRdb under 2021. General notes on the study: AZD1222 recipients whose second dose came at about 4 weeks and those whose second dose came at about 12 weeks were combined into one group, since spike-specific TCR depth and breadth did not differ between the two schedules. TCR sequencing covered roughly 230 trial participants: 207 given two doses of AZD1222 and 26 given two doses of MenACWY control vaccine. Trial participants were enrolled by age into 18-55, 56-69 and 70-plus year subgroups, with roughly 150, 30 and 60 TCR-sequenced participants respectively.

The CDR3 regions of human TCRbeta chains were analyzed by immunosequencing. Processing in the source paper ran as follows. TCRs in the repertoires were compared against a reference library of SARS-CoV-2-specific TCRs that had been generated with the MIRA antigen-specificity platform. Breadth was defined as the fraction of unique TCRs that were SARS-CoV-2-associated. Depth was defined as the fraction of total T cells that were SARS-CoV-2-associated. Using the MIRA data, each spike-specific TCR was mapped to the spike region that the TCR reacts to and placed in a CD4 or CD8 class. Log10-transformed breadth and depth values were compared by one-way ANOVA with Sidak's multiple comparisons tests. The table was pulled from immuneACCESS by TCRdb, which kept in-frame rearrangements only. Such tables lose some clones; where checked, under half of the loss comes from unresolved V genes, and the rest has no known cause. V, J and clone size are those of that table, while D and trimming were read from the DNA. The sample table shows 150,000 or so clones, and roughly nine tenths are seen once. The top ten clonotypes cover 4.5% to 6% of the sample.

The CDR3 starts with the cysteine, ends with the phenylalanine, and has 15 residues. The CDR3 DNA has 45 bases and is translated from base 1. V loses 2 bases, J loses 1 base, and the germline ends lie 13 bases apart. CDR1 SGHRS and CDR2 YFSETQ were looked up in the germline V gene. In the paper's terms, the time point label means: baseline before first vaccination. Vaccinee samples were obtained from the UK trials COV001 and COV002, which included a single-blind randomized controlled phase 2/3 trial of AZD1222 (ChAdOx1 nCoV-19) in healthy adults. Trial participant PBMC samples were collected at day 0 and day 28 after the second dose for TCRbeta chain sequencing. Beyond this particular receptor, the publication reports: Conclusions about previously exposed vaccinees were limited because only six AZD1222 recipients were SARS-CoV-2 seropositive at baseline. Because no day 14 peak-response samples were available, the repertoires could be characterized only after the peak T cell response. Participants were mostly white British and included more females than males, and it was suggested by the authors that clonal diversity may have been underestimated. After two AZD1222 doses, spike-specific TCR breadth and depth were significantly higher than at day 0 and than in MenACWY recipients. The 56-69-year group was small, and its depth increase did not reach significance, likely because of low power. Nearly half of unique spike-specific TCRs reportedly recognized epitopes outside regions mutated in the B.1.351 and B.1.1.7 variants. Vaccine-associated CD4 TCRs spanned the whole spike protein, with dominant responses in regions 160-218 and 743-854.

The specimen comprised peripheral blood, sampled on day 0 of AZD1222 vaccination. This TCR derives from an adult in good health. The chain links TRBV5-1 with TRBJ2-7; perhaps TRBD1 is the D gene, with 6 bases matching. CDR3 reads: CASSFPGAESYEQYF. The nucleotide sequence is given as TGCGCCAGCAGCTTCCCAGGGGCGGAATCCTACGAGCAGTACTTC.